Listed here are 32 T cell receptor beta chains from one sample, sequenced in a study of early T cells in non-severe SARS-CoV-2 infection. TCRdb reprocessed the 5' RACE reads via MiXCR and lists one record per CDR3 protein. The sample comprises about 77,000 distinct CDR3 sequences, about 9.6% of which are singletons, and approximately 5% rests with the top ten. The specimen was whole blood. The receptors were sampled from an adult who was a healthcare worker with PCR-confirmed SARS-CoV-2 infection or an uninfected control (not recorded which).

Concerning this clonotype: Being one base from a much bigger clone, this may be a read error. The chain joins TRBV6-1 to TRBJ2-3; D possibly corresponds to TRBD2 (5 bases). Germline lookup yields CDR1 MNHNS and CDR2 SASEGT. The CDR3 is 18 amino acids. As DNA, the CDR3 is TGTGTCAGCAGGCAATTCGCCCAACTAGGCTACCCCACAGATACGCAGTATTTT. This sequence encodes CVSRQFAQLGYPTDTQYF.

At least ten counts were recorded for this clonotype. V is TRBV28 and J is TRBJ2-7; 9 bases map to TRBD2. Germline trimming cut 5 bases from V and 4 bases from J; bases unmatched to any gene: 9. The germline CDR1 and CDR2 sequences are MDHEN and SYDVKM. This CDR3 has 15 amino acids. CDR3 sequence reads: CASSRTGTSRYEQYF. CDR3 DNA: TGTGCCAGCAGTCGGACCGGGACTAGCCGATACGAGCAGTACTTC.

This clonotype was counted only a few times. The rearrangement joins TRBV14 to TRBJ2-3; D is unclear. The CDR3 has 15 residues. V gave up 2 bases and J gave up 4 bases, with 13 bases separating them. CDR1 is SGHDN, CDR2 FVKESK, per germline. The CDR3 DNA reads TGTGCCAGCAGCCAACAGCCCCGGAGCCCAGATACGCAGTATTTT. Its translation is CASSQQPRSPDTQYF.

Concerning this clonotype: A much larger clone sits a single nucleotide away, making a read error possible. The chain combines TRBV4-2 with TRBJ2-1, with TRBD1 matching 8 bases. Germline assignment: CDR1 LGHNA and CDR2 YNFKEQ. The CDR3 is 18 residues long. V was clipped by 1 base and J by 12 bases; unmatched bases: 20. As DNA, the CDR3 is TGTGCCAGCAGCCAAGGGCCCCACGGACAGGGTTTGATGGGGGTGCAGTTCTTC. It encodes CASSQGPHGQGLMGVQFF.

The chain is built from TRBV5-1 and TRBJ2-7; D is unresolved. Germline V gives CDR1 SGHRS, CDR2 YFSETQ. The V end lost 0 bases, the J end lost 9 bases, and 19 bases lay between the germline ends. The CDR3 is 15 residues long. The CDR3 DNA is TGCGCCAGCAGCTTGGTTCCTACGATGCCTGACGGGCAGTACTTC. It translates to CASSLVPTMPDGQYF.

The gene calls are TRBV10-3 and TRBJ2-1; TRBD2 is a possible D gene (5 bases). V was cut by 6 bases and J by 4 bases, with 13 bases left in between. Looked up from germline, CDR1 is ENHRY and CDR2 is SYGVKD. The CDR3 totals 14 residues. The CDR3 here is CAISAGGDYNEQFF. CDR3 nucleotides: TGTGCCATCAGCGCGGGTGGCGATTACAATGAGCAGTTCTTC.

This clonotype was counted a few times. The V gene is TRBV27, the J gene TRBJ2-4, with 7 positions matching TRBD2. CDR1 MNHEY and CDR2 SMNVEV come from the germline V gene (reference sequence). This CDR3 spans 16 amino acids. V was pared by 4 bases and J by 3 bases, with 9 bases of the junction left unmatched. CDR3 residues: CASSSPSREVKNIQYF. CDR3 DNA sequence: TGTGCCAGCAGTTCCCCGAGCCGGGAGGTCAAAAACATTCAGTACTTC.

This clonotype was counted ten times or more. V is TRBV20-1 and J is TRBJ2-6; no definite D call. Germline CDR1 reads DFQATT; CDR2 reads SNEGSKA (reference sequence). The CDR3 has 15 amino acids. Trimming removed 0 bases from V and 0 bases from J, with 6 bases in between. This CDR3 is CSARDQSSGANVLTF. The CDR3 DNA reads TGCAGTGCTAGAGATCAGTCCTCTGGGGCCAACGTCCTGACTTTC.

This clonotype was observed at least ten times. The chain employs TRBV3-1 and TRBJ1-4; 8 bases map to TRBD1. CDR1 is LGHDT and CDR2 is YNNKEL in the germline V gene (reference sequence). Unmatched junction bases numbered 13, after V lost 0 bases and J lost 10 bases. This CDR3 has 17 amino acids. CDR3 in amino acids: CASSQDATGRGRGKLFF. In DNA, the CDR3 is TGTGCCAGCAGCCAAGATGCAACCGGCAGGGGGCGCGGAAAACTGTTTTTT.

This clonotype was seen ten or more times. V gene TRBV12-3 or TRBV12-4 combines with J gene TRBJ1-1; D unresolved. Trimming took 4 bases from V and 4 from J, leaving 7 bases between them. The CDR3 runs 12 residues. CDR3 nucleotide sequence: TGTGCCAGCAGTTACCAGCTCACTGAAGCTTTCTTT. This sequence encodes CASSYQLTEAFF.

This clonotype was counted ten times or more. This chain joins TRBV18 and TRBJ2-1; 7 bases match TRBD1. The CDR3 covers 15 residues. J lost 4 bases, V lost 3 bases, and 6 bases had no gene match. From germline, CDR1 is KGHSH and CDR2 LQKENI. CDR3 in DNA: TGTGCCAGCTCACCCACCGGGACAGTTTACAATGAGCAGTTCTTC. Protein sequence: CASSPTGTVYNEQFF.

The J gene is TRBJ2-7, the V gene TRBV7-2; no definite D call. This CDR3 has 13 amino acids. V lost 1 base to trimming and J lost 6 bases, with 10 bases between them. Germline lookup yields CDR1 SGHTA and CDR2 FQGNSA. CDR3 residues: CASSLVQRAEQYF. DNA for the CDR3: TGTGCCAGCAGCTTAGTACAGCGTGCCGAGCAGTACTTC. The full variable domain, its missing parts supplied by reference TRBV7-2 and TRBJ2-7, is GAGVSQSPSNKVTEKGKDVELRCDPISGHTALYWYRQSLGQGLEFLIYFQGNSAPDKSGLPSDRFSAERTGGSVSTLTIQRTQQEDSAVYLCASSLVQRAEQYFGPGTRLTVT.

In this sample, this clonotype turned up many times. DNA of the CDR3: TGTGCCAGCAGCTCGACGGGGGACGGGGAGCTGTTTTTT. This sequence encodes CASSSTGDGELFF. The chain couples TRBV7-9 to TRBJ2-2; D possibly corresponds to TRBD2 (6 bases). From germline, CDR1 is SEHNR and CDR2 FQNEAQ (reference sequence). The V end lost 4 bases, the J end lost 7 bases, and 10 bases lay between the germline ends. The CDR3 has 13 amino acids.

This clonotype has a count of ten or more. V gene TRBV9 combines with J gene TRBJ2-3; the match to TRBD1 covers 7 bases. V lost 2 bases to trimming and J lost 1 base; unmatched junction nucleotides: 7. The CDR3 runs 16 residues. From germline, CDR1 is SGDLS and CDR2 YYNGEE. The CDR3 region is CASSVRQGVGTDTQYF. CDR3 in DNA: TGTGCCAGCAGCGTGAGACAGGGTGTAGGCACAGATACGCAGTATTTT.

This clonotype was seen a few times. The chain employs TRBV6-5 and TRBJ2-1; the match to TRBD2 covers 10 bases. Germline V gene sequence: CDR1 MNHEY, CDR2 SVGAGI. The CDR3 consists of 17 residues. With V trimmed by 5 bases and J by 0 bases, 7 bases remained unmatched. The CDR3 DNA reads TGTGCCAGCAGTGCATTTAGCGGGGGGAGCTCCTACAATGAGCAGTTCTTC. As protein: CASSAFSGGSSYNEQFF.

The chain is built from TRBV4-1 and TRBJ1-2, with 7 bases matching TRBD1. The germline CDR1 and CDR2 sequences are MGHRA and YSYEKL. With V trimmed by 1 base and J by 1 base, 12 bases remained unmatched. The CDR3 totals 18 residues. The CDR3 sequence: CASSQGITGARGNYGYTF. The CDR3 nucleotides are TGCGCCAGCAGCCAAGGAATTACAGGGGCTCGCGGTAACTATGGCTACACCTTC.

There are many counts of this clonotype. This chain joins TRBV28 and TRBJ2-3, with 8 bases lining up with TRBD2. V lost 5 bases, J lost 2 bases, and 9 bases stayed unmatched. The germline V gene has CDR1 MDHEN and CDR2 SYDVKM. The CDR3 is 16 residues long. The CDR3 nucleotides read TGTGCCAGCAGTAACGGACTAGCTCTACCCACAGATACGCAGTATTTT. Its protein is CASSNGLALPTDTQYF.

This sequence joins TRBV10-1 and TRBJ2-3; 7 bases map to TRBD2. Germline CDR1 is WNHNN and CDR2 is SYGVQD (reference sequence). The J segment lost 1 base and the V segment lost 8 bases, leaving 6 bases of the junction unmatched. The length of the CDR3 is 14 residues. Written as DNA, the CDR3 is TGCGCCAGCCGCGCTAGCGGCGGCACAGATACGCAGTATTTT. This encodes CASRASGGTDTQYF.

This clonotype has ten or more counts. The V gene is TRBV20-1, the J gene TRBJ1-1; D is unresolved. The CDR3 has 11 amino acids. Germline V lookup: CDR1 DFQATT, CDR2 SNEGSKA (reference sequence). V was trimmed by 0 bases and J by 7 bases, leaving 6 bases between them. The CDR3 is CSAREWGEAFF. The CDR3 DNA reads TGCAGTGCTAGAGAATGGGGTGAAGCTTTCTTT.

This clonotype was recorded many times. The CDR3 DNA follows: TGCAGTGCTAGCCGCTCTTTGAAAGAGCAGTACTTC. Its protein product is CSASRSLKEQYF. This chain links TRBV20-1 with TRBJ2-7, with D unresolved. Germline assignment: CDR1 DFQATT and CDR2 SNEGSKA (reference sequence). The CDR3 loop spans 12 amino acids. Trimming stripped 3 bases from V and 7 bases from J, with 13 bases between.

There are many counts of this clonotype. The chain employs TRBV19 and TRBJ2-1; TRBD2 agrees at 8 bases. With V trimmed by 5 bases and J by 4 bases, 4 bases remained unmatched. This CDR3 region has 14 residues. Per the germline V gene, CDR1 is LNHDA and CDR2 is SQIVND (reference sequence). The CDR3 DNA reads TGTGCCAGTAGTCCCCTAGCGGGTTACAATGAGCAGTTCTTC. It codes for CASSPLAGYNEQFF. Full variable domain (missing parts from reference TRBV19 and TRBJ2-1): DGGITQSPKYLFRKEGQNVTLSCEQNLNHDAMYWYRQDPGQGLRLIYYSQIVNDFQKGDIAEGYSVSREKKESFPLTVTSAQKNPTAFYLCASSPLAGYNEQFFGPGTRLTVL.

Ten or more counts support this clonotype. The CDR3: CASRFNNEQFF. The DNA for the CDR3 is TGTGCCAGCAGGTTTAACAATGAGCAGTTCTTC. The V call is TRBV28, the J call TRBJ2-1; D uncertain. CDR1 is MDHEN, CDR2 SYDVKM, per germline. The V and J ends lost 6 bases and 5 bases respectively, with 5 bases between them. The CDR3 length is 11 residues.

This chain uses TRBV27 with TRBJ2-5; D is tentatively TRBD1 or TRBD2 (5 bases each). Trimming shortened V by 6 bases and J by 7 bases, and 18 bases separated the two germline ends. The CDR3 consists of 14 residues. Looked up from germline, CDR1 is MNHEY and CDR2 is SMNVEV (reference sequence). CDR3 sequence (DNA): TGTGCCAGCAGATTGGCCCTAACTGGGGGGACCCAGTACTTC. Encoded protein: CASRLALTGGTQYF.

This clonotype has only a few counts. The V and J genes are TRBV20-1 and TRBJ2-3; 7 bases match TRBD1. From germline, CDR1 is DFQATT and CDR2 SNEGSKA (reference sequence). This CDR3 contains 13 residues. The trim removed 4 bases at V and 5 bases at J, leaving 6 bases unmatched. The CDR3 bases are TGCAGTGCTACAAGACAGGGAGTAGATACGCAGTATTTT. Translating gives CSATRQGVDTQYF.

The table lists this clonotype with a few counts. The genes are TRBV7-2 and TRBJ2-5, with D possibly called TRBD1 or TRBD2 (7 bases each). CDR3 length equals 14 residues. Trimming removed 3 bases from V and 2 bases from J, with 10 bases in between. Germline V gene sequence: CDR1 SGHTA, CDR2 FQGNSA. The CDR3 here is CASSFQGGQETQYF. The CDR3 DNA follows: TGTGCCAGCAGCTTCCAGGGGGGGCAAGAGACCCAGTACTTC.

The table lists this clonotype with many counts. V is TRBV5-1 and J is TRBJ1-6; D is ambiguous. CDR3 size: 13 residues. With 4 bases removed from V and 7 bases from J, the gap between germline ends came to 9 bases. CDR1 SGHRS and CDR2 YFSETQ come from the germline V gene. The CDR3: CASSRADNSPLHF. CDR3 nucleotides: TGCGCCAGCAGCAGGGCGGACAATTCACCCCTCCACTTT.

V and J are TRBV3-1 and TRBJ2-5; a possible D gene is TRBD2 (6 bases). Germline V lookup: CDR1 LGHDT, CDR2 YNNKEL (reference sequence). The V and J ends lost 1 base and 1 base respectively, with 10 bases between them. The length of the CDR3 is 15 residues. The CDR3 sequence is CASSQVGGVQETQYF. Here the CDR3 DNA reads TGTGCCAGCAGCCAAGTGGGCGGGGTCCAAGAGACCCAGTACTTC.

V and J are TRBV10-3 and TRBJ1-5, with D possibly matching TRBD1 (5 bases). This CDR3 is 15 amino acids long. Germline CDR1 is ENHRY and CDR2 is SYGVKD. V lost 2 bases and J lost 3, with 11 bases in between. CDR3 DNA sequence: TGTGCCATCAGTGAGGGGGACGGGGACAATCAGCCCCAGCATTTT. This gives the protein CAISEGDGDNQPQHF.

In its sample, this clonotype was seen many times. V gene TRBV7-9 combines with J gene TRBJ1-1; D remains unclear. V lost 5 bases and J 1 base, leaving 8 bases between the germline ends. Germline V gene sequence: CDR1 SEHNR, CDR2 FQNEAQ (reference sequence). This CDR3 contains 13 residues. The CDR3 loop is CASSPLRNTEAFF. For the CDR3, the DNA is TGTGCCAGCAGCCCCCTTAGGAACACTGAAGCTTTCTTT.

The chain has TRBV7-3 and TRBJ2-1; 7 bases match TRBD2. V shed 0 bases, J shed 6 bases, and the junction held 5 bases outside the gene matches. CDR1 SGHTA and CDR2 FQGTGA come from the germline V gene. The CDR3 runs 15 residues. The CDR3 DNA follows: TGTGCCAGCAGCTTAACAGGCGGACTAGGCAATGAGCAGTTCTTC. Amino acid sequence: CASSLTGGLGNEQFF.

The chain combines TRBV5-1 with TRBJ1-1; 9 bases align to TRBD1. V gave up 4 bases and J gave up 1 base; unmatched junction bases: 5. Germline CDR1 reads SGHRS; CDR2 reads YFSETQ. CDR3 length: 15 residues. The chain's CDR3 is CASSIHRGQNTEAFF. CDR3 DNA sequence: TGCGCCAGCAGCATACACAGGGGGCAGAACACTGAAGCTTTCTTT.

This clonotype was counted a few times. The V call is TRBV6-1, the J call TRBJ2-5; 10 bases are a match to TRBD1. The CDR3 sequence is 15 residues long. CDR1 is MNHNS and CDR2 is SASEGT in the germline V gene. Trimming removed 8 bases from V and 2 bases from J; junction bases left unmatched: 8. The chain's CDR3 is CASQRQGAIQETQYF. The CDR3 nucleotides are TGTGCCAGCCAACGACAGGGGGCAATTCAAGAGACCCAGTACTTC.